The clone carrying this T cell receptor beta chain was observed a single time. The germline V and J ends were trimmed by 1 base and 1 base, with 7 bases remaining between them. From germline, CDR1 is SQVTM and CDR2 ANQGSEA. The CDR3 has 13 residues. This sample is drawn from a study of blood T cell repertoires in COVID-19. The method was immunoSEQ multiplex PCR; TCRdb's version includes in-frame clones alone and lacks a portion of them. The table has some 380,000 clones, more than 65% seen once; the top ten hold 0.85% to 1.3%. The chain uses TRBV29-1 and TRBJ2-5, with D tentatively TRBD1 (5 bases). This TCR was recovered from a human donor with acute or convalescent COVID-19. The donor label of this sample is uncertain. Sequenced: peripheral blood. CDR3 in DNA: TGCAGCGTTGAAGGCAGGGCCCAAGAGACCCAGTACTTC. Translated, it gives CSVEGRAQETQYF.